The present entry profiles one T cell receptor beta chain with its context. Its cognate antigen has yet to be identified. No much larger clonotype is one base removed from it; base qualities were not supplied. The sample is drawn from a study of technical replicates of blood from a few donors listed by TCRdb under 2017. The CDR3 numbers 14 residues from cysteine through phenylalanine. CDR3 DNA only is kept here, 42 bases in frame from base 1. Trimming removed 4 bases from V and 0 bases from J, leaving 8 bases between the germline ends. CDR1 SGHDT and CDR2 YYEEEE were looked up in the germline V gene. The library came from the immunoSEQ multiplex PCR assay. The source is immuneACCESS, and TCRdb retained only in-frame sequences with V and J called. Part of the clones is not carried over; for the studies checked, unresolved V genes explain less than half of this, and the remainder is unexplained. The sample table contains over 50,000 clones; only one count was recorded for 95% to 98% of them. 0.15% to 0.25% of the sample is held by the ten biggest clonotypes.

The clonotype was recovered from a human donor in good health. This receptor chain uses TRBV5-6 and TRBJ1-5; no D gene can be assigned with confidence. The sample comprised T cells isolated from PBMCs. At the DNA level, the sequence is TGTGCCAGCAGCCACTTCGGTAGCAATCAGCCCCAGCATTTT. Translated, this gives CASSHFGSNQPQHF.